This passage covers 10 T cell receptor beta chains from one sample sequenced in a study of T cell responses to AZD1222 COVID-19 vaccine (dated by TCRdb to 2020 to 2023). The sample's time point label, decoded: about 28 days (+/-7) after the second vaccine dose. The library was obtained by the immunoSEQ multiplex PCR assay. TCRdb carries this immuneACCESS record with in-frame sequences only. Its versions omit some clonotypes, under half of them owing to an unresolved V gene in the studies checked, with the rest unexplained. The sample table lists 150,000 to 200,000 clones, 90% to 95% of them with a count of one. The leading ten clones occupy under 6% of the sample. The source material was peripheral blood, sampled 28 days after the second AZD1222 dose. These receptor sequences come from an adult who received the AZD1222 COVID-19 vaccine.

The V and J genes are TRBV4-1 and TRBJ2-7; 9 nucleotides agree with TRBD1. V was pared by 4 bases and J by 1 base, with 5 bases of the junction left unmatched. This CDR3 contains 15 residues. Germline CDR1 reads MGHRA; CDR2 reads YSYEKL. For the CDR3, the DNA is TGCGCCAGCAGCCCAGGGGGGACAGGGTCCTACGAGCAGTACTTC. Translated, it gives CASSPGGTGSYEQYF.

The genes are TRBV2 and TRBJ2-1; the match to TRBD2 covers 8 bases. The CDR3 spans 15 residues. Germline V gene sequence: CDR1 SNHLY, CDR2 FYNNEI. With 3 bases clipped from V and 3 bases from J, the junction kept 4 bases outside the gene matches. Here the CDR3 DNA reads TGTGCCAGCAGTGACGAGGGGACTAGCTACAATGAGCAGTTCTTC. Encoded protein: CASSDEGTSYNEQFF.

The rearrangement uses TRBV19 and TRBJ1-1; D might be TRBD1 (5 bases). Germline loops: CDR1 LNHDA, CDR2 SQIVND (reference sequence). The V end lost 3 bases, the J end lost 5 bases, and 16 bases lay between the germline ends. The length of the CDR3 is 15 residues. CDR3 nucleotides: TGTGCCAGTAGTATCGACAGCCGATTGGGGACTGAAGCTTTCTTT. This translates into CASSIDSRLGTEAFF.

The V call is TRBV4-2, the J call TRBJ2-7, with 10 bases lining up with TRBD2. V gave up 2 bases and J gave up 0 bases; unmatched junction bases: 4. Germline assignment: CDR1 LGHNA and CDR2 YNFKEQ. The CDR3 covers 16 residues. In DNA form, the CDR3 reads TGTGCCAGCAGCCAACCTATAGCGGGAGGCTCCTACGAGCAGTACTTC. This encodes CASSQPIAGGSYEQYF.

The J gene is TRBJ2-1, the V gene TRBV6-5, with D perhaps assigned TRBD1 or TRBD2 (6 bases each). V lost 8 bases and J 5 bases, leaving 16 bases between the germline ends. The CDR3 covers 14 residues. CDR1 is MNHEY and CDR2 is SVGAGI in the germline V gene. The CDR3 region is CASRGGQGNNEQFF. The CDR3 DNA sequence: TGTGCCAGCCGAGGGGGGCAGGGTAACAATGAGCAGTTCTTC.

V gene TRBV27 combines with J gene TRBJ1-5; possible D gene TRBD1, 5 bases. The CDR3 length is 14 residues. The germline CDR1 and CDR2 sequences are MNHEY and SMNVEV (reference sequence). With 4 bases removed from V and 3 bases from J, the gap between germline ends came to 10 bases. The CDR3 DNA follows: TGTGCCAGCAGTTCGGGGGGGAACAATCAGCCCCAGCATTTT. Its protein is CASSSGGNNQPQHF.

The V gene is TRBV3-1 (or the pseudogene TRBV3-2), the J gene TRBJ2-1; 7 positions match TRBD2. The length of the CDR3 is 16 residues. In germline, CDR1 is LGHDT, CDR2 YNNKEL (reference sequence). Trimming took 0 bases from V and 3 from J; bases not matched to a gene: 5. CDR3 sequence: CASSQESGLHYNEQFF. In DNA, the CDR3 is TGTGCCAGCAGCCAAGAATCGGGACTACACTACAATGAGCAGTTCTTC.

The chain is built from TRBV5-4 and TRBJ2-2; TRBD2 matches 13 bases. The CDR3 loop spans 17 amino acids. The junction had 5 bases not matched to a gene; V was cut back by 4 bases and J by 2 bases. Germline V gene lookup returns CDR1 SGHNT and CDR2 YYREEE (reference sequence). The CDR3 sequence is CASSLLGLAGNTGELFF. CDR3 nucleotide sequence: TGTGCCAGCAGCCTCCTGGGACTAGCGGGAAACACCGGGGAGCTGTTTTTT.

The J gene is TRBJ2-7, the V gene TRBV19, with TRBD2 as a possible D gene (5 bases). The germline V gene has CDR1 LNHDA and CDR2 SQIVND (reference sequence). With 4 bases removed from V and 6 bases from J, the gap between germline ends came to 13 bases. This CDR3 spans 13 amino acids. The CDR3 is CASSTGLASEQYF. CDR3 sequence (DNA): TGTGCCAGTAGTACCGGTCTAGCATCCGAGCAGTACTTC.

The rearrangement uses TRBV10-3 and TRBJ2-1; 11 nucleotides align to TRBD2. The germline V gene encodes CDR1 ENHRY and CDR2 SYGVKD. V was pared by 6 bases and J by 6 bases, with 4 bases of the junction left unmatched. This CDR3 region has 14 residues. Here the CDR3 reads CAISRLAGSNEQFF. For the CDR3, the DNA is TGTGCCATCAGCAGACTAGCGGGAAGCAATGAGCAGTTCTTC.